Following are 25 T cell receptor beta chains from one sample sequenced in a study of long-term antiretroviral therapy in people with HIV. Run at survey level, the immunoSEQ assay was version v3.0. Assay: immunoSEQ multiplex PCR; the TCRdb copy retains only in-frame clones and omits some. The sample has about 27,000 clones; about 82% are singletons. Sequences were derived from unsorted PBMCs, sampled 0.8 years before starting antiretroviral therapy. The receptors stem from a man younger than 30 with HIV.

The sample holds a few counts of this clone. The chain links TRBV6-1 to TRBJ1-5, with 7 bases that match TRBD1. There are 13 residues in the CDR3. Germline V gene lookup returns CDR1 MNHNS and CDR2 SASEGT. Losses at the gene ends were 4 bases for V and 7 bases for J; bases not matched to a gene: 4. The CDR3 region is CASSVNRGQPQHF. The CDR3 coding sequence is TGTGCCAGCAGTGTGAACAGGGGCCAGCCCCAGCATTTT.

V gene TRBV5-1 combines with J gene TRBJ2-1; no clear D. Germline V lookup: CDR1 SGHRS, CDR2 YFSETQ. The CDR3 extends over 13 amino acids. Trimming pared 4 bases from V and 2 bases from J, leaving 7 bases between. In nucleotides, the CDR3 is TGCGCCAGCAGCCAAACTACCTACAATGAGCAGTTCTTC. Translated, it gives CASSQTTYNEQFF.

The CDR3: CASRGTQRWLAETQYF. The CDR3 bases are TGTGCCAGCAGGGGGACCCAGCGTTGGTTAGCGGAGACCCAGTACTTC. The rearrangement joins TRBV2 to TRBJ2-5, with D perhaps being TRBD1 or TRBD2 (5 bases each). Germline assignment: CDR1 SNHLY and CDR2 FYNNEI. The CDR3 is 16 amino acids. Trimming took off 6 bases at V and 5 bases at J, with 22 bases between the two ends.

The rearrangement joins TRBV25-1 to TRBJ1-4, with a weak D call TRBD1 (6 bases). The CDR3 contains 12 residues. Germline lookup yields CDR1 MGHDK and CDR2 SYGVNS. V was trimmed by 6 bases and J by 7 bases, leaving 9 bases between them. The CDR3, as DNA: TGTGCCAGCAGAGCAGGGGTTGAAAAACTGTTTTTT. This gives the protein CASRAGVEKLFF.

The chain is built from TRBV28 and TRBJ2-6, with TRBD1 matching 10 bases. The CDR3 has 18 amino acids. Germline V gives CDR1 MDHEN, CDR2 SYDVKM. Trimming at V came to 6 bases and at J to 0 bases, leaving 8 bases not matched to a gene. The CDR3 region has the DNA TGTGCCAGCAGACGACCGGGACAGGGGATCTCTGGGGCCAACGTCCTGACTTTC. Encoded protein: CASRRPGQGISGANVLTF.

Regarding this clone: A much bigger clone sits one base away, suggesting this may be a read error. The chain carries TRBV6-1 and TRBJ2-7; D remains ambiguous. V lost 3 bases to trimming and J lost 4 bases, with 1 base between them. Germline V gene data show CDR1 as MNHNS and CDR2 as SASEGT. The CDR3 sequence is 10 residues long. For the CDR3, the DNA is TGTGCCAGCAGTGAGTACGAGCAGTACTTC. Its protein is CASSEYEQYF.

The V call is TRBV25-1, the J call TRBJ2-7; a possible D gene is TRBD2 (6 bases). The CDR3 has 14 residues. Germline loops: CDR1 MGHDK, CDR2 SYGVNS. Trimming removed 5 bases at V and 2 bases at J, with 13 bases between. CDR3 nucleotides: TGTGCCAGCAGTCACGGGGGTGCGACCTACGAGCAGTACTTC. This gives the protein CASSHGGATYEQYF.

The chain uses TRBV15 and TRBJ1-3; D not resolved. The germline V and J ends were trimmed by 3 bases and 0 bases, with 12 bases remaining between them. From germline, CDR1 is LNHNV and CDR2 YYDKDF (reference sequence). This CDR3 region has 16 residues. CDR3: CATSRDVGGSGNTIYF. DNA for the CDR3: TGTGCCACCAGCAGGGATGTGGGTGGCTCTGGAAACACCATATATTTT.

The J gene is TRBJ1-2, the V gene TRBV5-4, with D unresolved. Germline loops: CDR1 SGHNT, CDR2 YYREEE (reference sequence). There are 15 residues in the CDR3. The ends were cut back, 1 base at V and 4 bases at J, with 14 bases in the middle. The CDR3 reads CASSLKGALGYGYTF. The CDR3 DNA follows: TGTGCCAGCAGCTTGAAAGGTGCATTAGGCTATGGCTACACCTTC.

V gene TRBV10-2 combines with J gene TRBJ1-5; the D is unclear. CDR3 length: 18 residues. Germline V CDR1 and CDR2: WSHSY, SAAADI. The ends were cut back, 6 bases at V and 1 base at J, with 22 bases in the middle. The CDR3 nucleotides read TGCGCCAGCAGCAGTCCCTACACTAGTCGAGCGAGCAATCAGCCCCAGCATTTT. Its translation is CASSSPYTSRASNQPQHF.

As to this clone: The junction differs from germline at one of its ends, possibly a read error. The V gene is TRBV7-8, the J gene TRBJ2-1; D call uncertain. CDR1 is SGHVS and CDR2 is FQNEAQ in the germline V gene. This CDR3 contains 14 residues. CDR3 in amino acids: CASSLETAYNEQFF. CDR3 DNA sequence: TGTGCCAGCAGTTTAGAGACGGCCTACAATGAGCAGTTCTTC.

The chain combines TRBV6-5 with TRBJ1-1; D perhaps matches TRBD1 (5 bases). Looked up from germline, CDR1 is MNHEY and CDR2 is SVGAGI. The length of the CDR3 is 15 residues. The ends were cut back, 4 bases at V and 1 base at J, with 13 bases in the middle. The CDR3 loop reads CASSWRGTPNTEAFF. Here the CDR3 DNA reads TGTGCCAGCAGTTGGCGCGGGACTCCGAACACTGAAGCTTTCTTT.

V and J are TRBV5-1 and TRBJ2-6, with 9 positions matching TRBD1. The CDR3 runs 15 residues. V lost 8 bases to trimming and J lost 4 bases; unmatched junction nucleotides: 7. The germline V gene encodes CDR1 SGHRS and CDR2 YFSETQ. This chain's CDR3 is CASSNRGQGANVLTF. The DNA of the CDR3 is TGCGCCAGTAGCAACAGGGGGCAAGGGGCCAACGTCCTGACTTTC.

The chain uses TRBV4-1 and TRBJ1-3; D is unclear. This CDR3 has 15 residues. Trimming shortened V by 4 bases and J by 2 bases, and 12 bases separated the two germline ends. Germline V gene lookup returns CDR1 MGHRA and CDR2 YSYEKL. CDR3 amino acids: CASSLKEGAGNTIYF. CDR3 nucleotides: TGCGCCAGCAGCCTCAAGGAGGGTGCTGGAAACACCATATATTTT.

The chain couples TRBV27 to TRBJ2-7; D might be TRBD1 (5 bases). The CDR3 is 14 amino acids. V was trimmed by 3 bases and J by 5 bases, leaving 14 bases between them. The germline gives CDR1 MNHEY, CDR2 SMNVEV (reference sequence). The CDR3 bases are TGTGCCAGCAGTTTCAGATCAAGGGGTAACGAGCAGTACTTC. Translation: CASSFRSRGNEQYF.

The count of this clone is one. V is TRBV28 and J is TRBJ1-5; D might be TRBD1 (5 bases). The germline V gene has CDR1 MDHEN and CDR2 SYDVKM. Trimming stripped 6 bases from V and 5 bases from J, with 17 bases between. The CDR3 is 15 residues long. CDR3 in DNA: TGTGCCAGCAGCCAATGGGGTATCAGGGATCAGCCCCAGCATTTT. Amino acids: CASSQWGIRDQPQHF.

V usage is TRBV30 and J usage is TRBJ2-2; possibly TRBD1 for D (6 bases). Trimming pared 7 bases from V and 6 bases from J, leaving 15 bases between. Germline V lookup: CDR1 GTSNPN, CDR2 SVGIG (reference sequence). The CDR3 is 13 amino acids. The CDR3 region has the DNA TGTGCCTCAAATGCACAGGGCCCCGGGGAGCTGTTTTTT. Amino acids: CASNAQGPGELFF.

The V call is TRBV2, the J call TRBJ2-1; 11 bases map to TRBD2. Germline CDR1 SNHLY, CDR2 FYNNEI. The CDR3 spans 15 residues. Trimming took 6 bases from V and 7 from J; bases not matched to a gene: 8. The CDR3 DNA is TGTGCCAGCAGCAAACTAGCGGGAGCAGTAAATGAGCAGTTCTTC. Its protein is CASSKLAGAVNEQFF.

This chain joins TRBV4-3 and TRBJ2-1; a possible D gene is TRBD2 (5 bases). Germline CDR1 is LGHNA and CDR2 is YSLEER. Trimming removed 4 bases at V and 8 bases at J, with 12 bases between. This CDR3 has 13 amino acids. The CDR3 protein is CASSRRGLDEQFF. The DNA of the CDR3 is TGCGCCAGCAGCCGCCGGGGATTAGATGAGCAGTTCTTC.

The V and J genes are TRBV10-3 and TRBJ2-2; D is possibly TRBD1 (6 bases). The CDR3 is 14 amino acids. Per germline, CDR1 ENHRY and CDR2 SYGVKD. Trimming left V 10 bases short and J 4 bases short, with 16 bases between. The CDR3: CATRLTGGTGELFF. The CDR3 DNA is TGTGCCACCAGATTGACAGGTGGCACCGGGGAGCTGTTTTTT.

The chain's CDR3 is CASSALSRELFF. CDR3 nucleotides: TGTGCCAGCAGCGCACTATCCCGGGAGCTGTTTTTT. The chain employs TRBV9 and TRBJ2-2; D call uncertain. This CDR3 is 12 amino acids long. The V and J ends lost 3 bases and 9 bases respectively, with 9 bases between them. Looked up from germline, CDR1 is SGDLS and CDR2 is YYNGEE. The full variable domain, in which reference TRBV9 and TRBJ2-2 provide the parts outside the CDR3, is DSGVTQTPKHLITATGQRVTLRCSPRSGDLSVYWYQQSLDQGLQFLIQYYNGEERAKGNILERFSAQQFPDLHSELNLSSLELGDSALYFCASSALSRELFFGEGSRLTVL.

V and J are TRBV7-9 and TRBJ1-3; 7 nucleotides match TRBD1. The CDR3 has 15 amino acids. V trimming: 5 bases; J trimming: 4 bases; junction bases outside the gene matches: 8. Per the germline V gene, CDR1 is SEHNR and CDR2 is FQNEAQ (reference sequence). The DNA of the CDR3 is TGTGCCAGCAGCCCAAGGGACAGCCTCGGAAACACCATATATTTT. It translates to CASSPRDSLGNTIYF. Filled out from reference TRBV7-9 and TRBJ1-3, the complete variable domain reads DTGVSQNPRHKITKRGQNVTFRCDPISEHNRLYWYRQTLGQGPEFLTYFQNEAQLEKSRLLSDRFSAERPKGSFSTLEIQRTEQGDSAMYLCASSPRDSLGNTIYFGEGSWLTVV.

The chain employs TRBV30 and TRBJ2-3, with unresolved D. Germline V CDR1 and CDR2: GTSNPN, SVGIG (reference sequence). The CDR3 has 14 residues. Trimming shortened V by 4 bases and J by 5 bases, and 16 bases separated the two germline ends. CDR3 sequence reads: CAWTVGFGRDTQYF. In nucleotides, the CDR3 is TGTGCCTGGACGGTGGGTTTCGGGCGAGATACGCAGTATTTT.

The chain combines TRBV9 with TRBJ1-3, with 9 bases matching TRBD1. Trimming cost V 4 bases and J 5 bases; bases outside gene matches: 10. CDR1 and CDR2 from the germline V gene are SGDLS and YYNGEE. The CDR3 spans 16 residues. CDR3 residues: CASSPSDRGNRNTIYF. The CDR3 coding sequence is TGTGCCAGCAGCCCCTCGGACAGGGGAAATAGAAACACCATATATTTT.

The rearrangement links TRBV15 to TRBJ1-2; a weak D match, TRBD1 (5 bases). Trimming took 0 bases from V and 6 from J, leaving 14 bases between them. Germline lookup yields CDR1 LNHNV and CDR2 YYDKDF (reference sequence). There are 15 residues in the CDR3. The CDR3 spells CATSRDLMVGDGYTF. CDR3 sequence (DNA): TGTGCCACCAGCAGAGATTTAATGGTAGGGGATGGCTACACCTTC.